This T cell receptor beta chain came from a study of T cell repertoires in cytomegalovirus infection. In the study overall: CMV infection and matching HLA type were both indicated by public TCR beta signatures.

In the case of this clonotype: Its antigen is unknown.

TCRdb reprocessed the reads via MiXCR and lists one record per CDR3 protein. The table includes 680,000 or so distinct CDR3 sequences, approximately 34% detected once. Broader study findings: The cumulative frequency of public TCR beta families distinguished individuals who carried CMV together with the relevant HLA.

Sequencing input: PBMCs. The receptor's source is a human donor in good health (CMV status not recorded). Some clones in this sample may be carry-over from other donors' samples.

CDR3 in DNA: TGTGCCAGCAGCTTAGAGGCGGCAGGGTTGTATGGCTACACCTTC. Translated, it gives CASSLEAAGLYGYTF. The chain is built from TRBV11-2 and TRBJ1-2; D perhaps matches TRBD1 (5 bases). Germline values: CDR1 SGHAT, CDR2 FQNNGV. V gave up 0 bases and J gave up 5 bases, with 13 bases separating them. The CDR3 runs to 15 residues.